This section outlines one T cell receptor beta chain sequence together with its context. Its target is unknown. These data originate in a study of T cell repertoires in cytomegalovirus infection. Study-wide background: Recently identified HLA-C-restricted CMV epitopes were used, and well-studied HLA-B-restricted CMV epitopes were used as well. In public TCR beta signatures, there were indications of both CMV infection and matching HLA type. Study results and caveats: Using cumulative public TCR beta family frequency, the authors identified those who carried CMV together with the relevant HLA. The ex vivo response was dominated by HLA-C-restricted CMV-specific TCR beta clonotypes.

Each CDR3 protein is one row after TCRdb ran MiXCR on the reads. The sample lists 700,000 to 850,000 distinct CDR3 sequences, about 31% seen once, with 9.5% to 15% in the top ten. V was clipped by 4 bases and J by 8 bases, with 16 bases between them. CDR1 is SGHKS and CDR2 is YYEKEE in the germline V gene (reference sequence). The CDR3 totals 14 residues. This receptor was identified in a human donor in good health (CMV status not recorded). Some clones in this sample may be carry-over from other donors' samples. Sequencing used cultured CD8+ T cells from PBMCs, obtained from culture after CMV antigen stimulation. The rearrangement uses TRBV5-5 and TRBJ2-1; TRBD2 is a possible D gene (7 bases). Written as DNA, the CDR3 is TGTGCCAGCAGCGGGGGGGCGGGGGCCTATGAGCAGTTCTTC. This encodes CASSGGAGAYEQFF.